These 3 T cell receptor beta chains share one sample of origin, sequenced in a study of cytomegalovirus exposure and HLA in healthy donors. Researchers ran the PCR with 60 Vbeta and 13 Jbeta primers. The data were produced by immunoSEQ multiplex PCR, yet TCRdb's version contains in-frame clones alone and is incomplete. The sample lists more than 85,000 clones; 55% to 80% were seen once. Source material: PBMCs. These TCRs come from a human donor in good health.

The rearrangement joins TRBV19 to TRBJ2-3; D remains unclear. The CDR3 length is 15 residues. V lost 1 base and J lost 2, with 10 bases in between. Germline-derived CDR1 and CDR2 are LNHDA and SQIVND (reference sequence). CDR3 region: CASSIGSRFTDTQYF. The CDR3 nucleotides are TGTGCCAGTAGTATAGGCTCTAGGTTCACAGATACGCAGTATTTT.

V usage is TRBV5-8 and J usage is TRBJ2-5; 9 nucleotides align to TRBD1. The CDR3 is made up of 15 amino acids. CDR1 SGHTS and CDR2 YDEGEE come from the germline V gene. V was clipped by 0 bases and J by 3 bases; unmatched bases: 3. This chain's CDR3 is CASSLGTGVKETQYF. The CDR3 DNA reads as TGTGCCAGCAGCTTGGGGACAGGGGTCAAAGAGACCCAGTACTTC.

This clone was seen only once. V and J are TRBV4-1 and TRBJ1-5; 9 nucleotides agree with TRBD1. The CDR3 length is 16 residues. After removal of 3 bases from V and 0 bases from J, the junction contained 3 bases not matched to a gene. Looked up from germline, CDR1 is MGHRA and CDR2 is YSYEKL. The CDR3 loop is CASSHRQGDSNQPQHF. The CDR3, as DNA: TGCGCCAGCAGCCACAGACAGGGGGATAGCAATCAGCCCCAGCATTTT.